The 25 T cell receptor beta chains reported below all come from one sample, sequenced in a study of cytomegalovirus exposure and HLA in healthy donors. The PCR was carried out with 60 Vbeta primers and 13 Jbeta primers. Sequencing used immunoSEQ multiplex PCR; TCRdb keeps in-frame clones, though not all of them. This repertoire includes about 200,000 clones. Sequencing was carried out using PBMCs. The source of these receptors is a boy younger than 18 in good health and CMV-seronegative.

The rearrangement links TRBV7-9 to TRBJ2-7; possible D gene TRBD1, 5 bases. The CDR3 loop spans 12 amino acids. Trimming took 5 bases from V and 4 from J, leaving 9 bases between them. Germline CDR1 SEHNR, CDR2 FQNEAQ (reference sequence). CDR3 amino acids: CASSLRDYEQYF. CDR3 in DNA: TGTGCCAGCAGCCTCAGGGATTACGAGCAGTACTTC.

The chain combines TRBV19 with TRBJ1-6; D not resolved. The CDR3 spans 13 residues. Trimming cost V 7 bases and J 8 bases, with 12 bases left between them. Germline V gene sequence: CDR1 LNHDA, CDR2 SQIVND (reference sequence). The chain's CDR3 is CASTPTRDSPLHF. DNA for the CDR3: TGTGCCAGTACCCCGACTCGGGATTCACCCCTCCACTTT.

CDR3 region: CASSYGQGWYFPVYGYTF. The DNA of the CDR3 is TGTGCCAGCAGCTATGGACAGGGCTGGTATTTTCCGGTTTATGGCTACACCTTC. The chain recombines TRBV7-9 with TRBJ1-2; TRBD1 agrees at 8 bases. Germline CDR1 and CDR2: SEHNR and FQNEAQ (reference sequence). With 4 bases clipped from V and 5 bases from J, the junction kept 18 bases outside the gene matches. CDR3 size: 18 residues.

The chain combines TRBV5-1 with TRBJ2-5, with 8 bases lining up with TRBD1. The better agreement between TRBJ2-7 and the DNA end casts doubt on the J call. The CDR3 covers 16 residues. Germline V lookup: CDR1 SGHRS, CDR2 YFSETQ. The CDR3 coding sequence is TGCGCCAGCAGCCCTAGTGTGGGGACAGGTCCCTACGAGCAGTACTTC. Its protein product is CASSPSVGTGPYEQYF.

This chain uses TRBV15 with TRBJ2-1, with 11 positions matching TRBD2. Looked up from germline, CDR1 is LNHNV and CDR2 is YYDKDF (reference sequence). The CDR3 runs to 18 residues. The ends lost 0 bases at V and 4 bases at J; junction bases unmatched: 8. The CDR3 loop reads CATSRDSLLAGEYNEQFF. The CDR3 region has the DNA TGTGCCACCAGCAGAGATTCCCTACTAGCGGGGGAGTACAATGAGCAGTTCTTC.

The V call is TRBV2, the J call TRBJ1-4, with D unresolved. The germline CDR1 and CDR2 sequences are SNHLY and FYNNEI. Trimming shortened V by 4 bases and J by 8 bases, and 14 bases separated the two germline ends. This CDR3 has 14 amino acids. Here the CDR3 reads CASSGARGREKLFF. CDR3 in DNA: TGTGCCAGCAGTGGGGCCCGTGGGAGGGAAAAACTGTTTTTT.

The chain couples TRBV5-1 to TRBJ1-1; TRBD1 matches 7 bases. Germline-derived CDR1 and CDR2 are SGHRS and YFSETQ. Trimming at V came to 8 bases and at J to 3 bases, leaving 7 bases not matched to a gene. The CDR3 has 13 residues. The CDR3 DNA is TGCGCCAGTCACAGGGGTGCGGACACTGAAGCTTTCTTT. This translates into CASHRGADTEAFF.

The chain recombines TRBV4-1 with TRBJ1-3, with D hard to call. There are 13 residues in the CDR3. Trimming shortened V by 9 bases and J by 4 bases, and 13 bases separated the two germline ends. Germline V gene sequence: CDR1 MGHRA, CDR2 YSYEKL. Written as DNA, the CDR3 is TGCGCCAGTAAGGAGAACTCCGGAAACACCATATATTTT. The encoded protein is CASKENSGNTIYF.

The rearrangement joins TRBV6-5 to TRBJ1-5; D might be TRBD1 (5 bases). The CDR3 has 14 amino acids. With 5 bases removed from V and 7 bases from J, the gap between germline ends came to 15 bases. CDR1 is MNHEY and CDR2 is SVGAGI in the germline V gene. CDR3 loop: CASSMGWGDQPQHF. In DNA form, the CDR3 reads TGTGCCAGCAGTATGGGGTGGGGGGACCAGCCCCAGCATTTT.

This chain links TRBV6-5 with TRBJ2-2; 10 nucleotides line up with TRBD1. This CDR3 is 15 amino acids long. The J segment lost 3 bases and the V segment lost 6 bases, leaving 4 bases of the junction unmatched. The germline V gene encodes CDR1 MNHEY and CDR2 SVGAGI. CDR3 loop: CASRPGTGDTGELFF. The CDR3, as DNA: TGTGCCAGCAGACCCGGGACAGGGGACACCGGGGAGCTGTTTTTT.

This sequence joins TRBV7-9 and TRBJ1-2; TRBD1 matches at 11 bases. Germline assignment: CDR1 SEHNR and CDR2 FQNEAQ (reference sequence). V gave up 6 bases and J gave up 3 bases; unmatched junction bases: 3. This CDR3 has 14 residues. CDR3 sequence (DNA): TGTGCCAGCAGTGGGACAGGGGGTGACTATGGCTACACCTTC. Translation gives CASSGTGGDYGYTF. Supplemented by reference TRBV7-9 and TRBJ1-2, the full variable domain reads DTGVSQNPRHKITKRGQNVTFRCDPISEHNRLYWYRQTLGQGPEFLTYFQNEAQLEKSRLLSDRFSAERPKGSFSTLEIQRTEQGDSAMYLCASSGTGGDYGYTFGSGTRLTVV.

This chain joins TRBV6-1 and TRBJ2-5; D is unresolved. The CDR3 contains 14 residues. CDR1 is MNHNS and CDR2 is SASEGT in the germline V gene. Trimming stripped 6 bases from V and 2 bases from J, with 13 bases between. CDR3: CASRKHGEQETQYF. The CDR3 nucleotides read TGTGCCAGCAGGAAACACGGAGAACAAGAGACCCAGTACTTC.

This rearrangement joins TRBV19 to TRBJ2-7; 8 positions agree with TRBD1. With V trimmed by 0 bases and J by 7 bases, 14 bases remained unmatched. The CDR3 has 17 residues. The germline V gene encodes CDR1 LNHDA and CDR2 SQIVND (reference sequence). CDR3 sequence (DNA): TGTGCCAGTAGTATAGAGTACGTCGGACAGGGTGGGTATGAGCAGTACTTC. Translated, it gives CASSIEYVGQGGYEQYF.

The chain recombines TRBV10-3 with TRBJ2-1; TRBD1 matches at 7 bases. Trimming removed 8 bases from V and 6 bases from J; junction bases left unmatched: 13. Germline V lookup: CDR1 ENHRY, CDR2 SYGVKD. This CDR3 region has 15 residues. The CDR3 DNA follows: TGTGCCATCTCTATACAGGGGAATGGGGTCAATGAGCAGTTCTTC. Translation: CAISIQGNGVNEQFF.

V gene TRBV4-1 combines with J gene TRBJ1-5; tentatively, D is TRBD1 (6 bases). V was shortened by 1 base and J by 4 bases, with 17 bases between the two germline ends. CDR3 length: 17 amino acids. Germline V gives CDR1 MGHRA, CDR2 YSYEKL. The CDR3, as DNA: TGCGCCAGCAGCCAAGGTGGGGGCCGCACAATGAATCAGCCCCAGCATTTT. Encoded protein: CASSQGGGRTMNQPQHF.

The chain uses TRBV30 and TRBJ2-3; D is uncertain. Germline-derived CDR1 and CDR2 are GTSNPN and SVGIG (reference sequence). Trimming took off 2 bases at V and 2 bases at J, with 5 bases between the two ends. The CDR3 consists of 12 residues. CDR3 protein: CAWSSFTDTQYF. CDR3 DNA: TGTGCCTGGAGTTCCTTCACAGATACGCAGTATTTT.

This chain connects TRBV10-1 to TRBJ2-5; D gene unclear. From germline, CDR1 is WNHNN and CDR2 SYGVQD (reference sequence). The ends were cut back, 6 bases at V and 0 bases at J, with 5 bases in the middle. The CDR3 length is 12 residues. CDR3 loop: CASSPDQETQYF. Here the CDR3 DNA reads TGCGCCAGCAGCCCGGACCAAGAGACCCAGTACTTC.

The J gene is TRBJ1-1, the V gene TRBV5-1, with TRBD1 identical over 8 bases. The CDR3 covers 14 residues. CDR1 and CDR2 (germline): SGHRS, YFSETQ. J gave up 1 base and V 5 bases, and 4 bases lay outside the gene matches. The CDR3 protein is CASREGTGNTEAFF. The CDR3 DNA reads as TGCGCCAGCAGAGAGGGGACAGGGAACACTGAAGCTTTCTTT.

V is TRBV19 and J is TRBJ2-3, with 11 bases aligning to TRBD2. The CDR3 sequence is 17 residues long. Looked up from germline, CDR1 is LNHDA and CDR2 is SQIVND (reference sequence). V dropped 6 bases and J dropped 2; count of bases not matched to a gene: 10. The CDR3 loop is CASSIETSGGFTDTQYF. CDR3 coding DNA: TGTGCCAGTAGCATTGAAACTAGCGGGGGATTCACAGATACGCAGTATTTT.

CDR3 DNA sequence: TGTGCCAGCACCGAGGAGGGTTTTGCTGGGGCCAACGTCCTGACTTTC. Its protein is CASTEEGFAGANVLTF. This chain uses TRBV2 with TRBJ2-6; possibly TRBD2 for D (6 bases). With 7 bases removed from V and 2 bases from J, the gap between germline ends came to 15 bases. CDR1 is SNHLY and CDR2 is FYNNEI in the germline V gene. The CDR3 contains 16 residues.

CDR3: CASSQERMGAREKLFF. The CDR3 DNA reads as TGCGCCAGCAGCCAAGAAAGGATGGGGGCGAGGGAAAAACTGTTTTTT. The chain carries TRBV4-3 and TRBJ1-4; D perhaps matches TRBD1 (6 bases). V lost 0 bases to trimming and J lost 8 bases, with 16 bases between them. The CDR3 spans 16 residues. From germline, CDR1 is LGHNA and CDR2 YSLEER.

V usage is TRBV4-1 and J usage is TRBJ2-2, with a tentative D call TRBD2 (6 bases). The CDR3 is 13 residues long. The V gene lost 4 bases and the J gene lost 10 bases, with 13 bases spanning the gap. Germline V CDR1 and CDR2: MGHRA, YSYEKL. This chain's CDR3 is CASSPGREVELFF. The CDR3 DNA follows: TGCGCCAGCAGCCCAGGGCGGGAAGTGGAGCTGTTTTTT.

The V call is TRBV6-1, the J call TRBJ2-3, with D unclear. Germline loops: CDR1 MNHNS, CDR2 SASEGT. The CDR3 length is 12 residues. Trimming took 3 bases from V and 9 from J, leaving 10 bases between them. The CDR3 DNA follows: TGTGCCAGCAGTGATAGCCCCCTCACGCAGTATTTT. Its translation: CASSDSPLTQYF.

The chain joins TRBV28 to TRBJ1-2; 12 nucleotides match TRBD1. This CDR3 comprises 19 residues. CDR1 is MDHEN, CDR2 SYDVKM, per germline. Trimming took 5 bases from V and 5 from J; bases not matched to a gene: 18. CDR3 nucleotide sequence: TGTGCCAGCAGTGACCCCTCCGGGACAGGGGGCGCGGTAGGGTATGGCTACACCTTC. Protein sequence: CASSDPSGTGGAVGYGYTF.

The chain recombines TRBV5-8 with TRBJ1-5, with D hard to call. The CDR3 covers 13 residues. CDR1 and CDR2 (germline): SGHTS, YDEGEE. V lost 4 bases to trimming and J lost 3 bases, with 8 bases between them. The CDR3 protein is CASSLRPNQPQHF. The CDR3 coding sequence is TGTGCCAGCAGCCTGCGGCCCAATCAGCCCCAGCATTTT. Using reference TRBV5-8 and TRBJ1-5 for the parts outside the CDR3, the full variable domain is EAGVTQSPTHLIKTRGQQATLRCSPISGHTSVYWYQQALGLGLQFLLWYDEGEERNRGNFPPRFSGRQFPNYSSELNVNALELEDSALYLCASSLRPNQPQHFGDGTRLSIL.